This T cell receptor (beta chain) stems from a study of lymphopenia after photon versus proton radiotherapy. The CDR3 runs 15 residues. Trimming removed 6 bases from V and 2 bases from J, with 15 bases in between. From germline, CDR1 is MGHRA and CDR2 YSYEKL. TCRdb keeps only in-frame clones here, not all; method: immunoSEQ multiplex PCR. The table has about 40,000 clones, around 84% seen once. The source material was peripheral blood, sampled from a patient treated with proton-based radiotherapy. The chain joins TRBV4-1 to TRBJ2-3, with D possibly TRBD1 on 5 matching bases. This TCR was recovered from a woman in her sixties or seventies with pancreatic cancer. Some clones in this sample may be carry-over from other donors' samples. CDR3 in amino acids: CASRPGQIPTDTQYF. The CDR3 DNA reads as TGCGCCAGCAGACCCGGACAAATACCCACAGATACGCAGTATTTT.